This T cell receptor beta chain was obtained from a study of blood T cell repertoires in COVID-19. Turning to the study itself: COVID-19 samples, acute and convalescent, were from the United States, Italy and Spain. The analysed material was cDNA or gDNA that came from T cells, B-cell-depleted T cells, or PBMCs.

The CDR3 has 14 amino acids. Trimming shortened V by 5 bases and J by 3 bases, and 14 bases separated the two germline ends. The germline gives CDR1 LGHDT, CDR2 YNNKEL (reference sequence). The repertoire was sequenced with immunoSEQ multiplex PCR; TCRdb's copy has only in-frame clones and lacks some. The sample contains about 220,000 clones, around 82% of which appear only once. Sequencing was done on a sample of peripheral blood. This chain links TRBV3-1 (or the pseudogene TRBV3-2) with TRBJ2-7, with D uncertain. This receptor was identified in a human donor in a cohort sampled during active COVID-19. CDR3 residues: CASSSTRLNYEQYF. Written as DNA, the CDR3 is TGTGCCAGCAGCTCTACCAGGCTGAACTACGAGCAGTACTTC.